The 17 T cell receptor beta chains given below trace back to one sample, sequenced in a study of shared clonotypes between healthy human individuals. This table comes from immunoSEQ multiplex PCR, and its TCRdb copy is limited to in-frame clones, with some not included. The repertoire has about 1.1 million clones, about 80% of them found once; the top ten carry under 0.65%. Material: memory CD4+ T cells from PBMCs. The subset: CD45RA-negative fraction. These receptors came from a man younger than 35 in good health. Some clones in this sample may be carry-over from other donors' samples.

V usage is TRBV5-1 and J usage is TRBJ1-3; no reliable D call. Germline CDR1 and CDR2: SGHRS and YFSETQ. The germline V and J ends were trimmed by 2 bases and 2 bases, with 14 bases remaining between them. CDR3 length: 16 amino acids. CDR3 protein: CASSFGREVAGNTIYF. Written as DNA, the CDR3 is TGCGCCAGCAGCTTTGGGAGGGAGGTAGCTGGAAACACCATATATTTT.

The CDR3 region is CASSMWDTGELFF. In DNA, the CDR3 is TGTGCCAGTAGTATGTGGGATACCGGGGAGCTGTTTTTT. The chain carries TRBV19 and TRBJ2-2; D unresolved. In germline, CDR1 is LNHDA, CDR2 SQIVND (reference sequence). The CDR3 totals 13 residues. Trimming took 3 bases from V and 5 from J, leaving 7 bases between them.

This rearrangement joins TRBV6-5 to TRBJ1-3; D gene ambiguous. Deletions cut 4 bases from V and 0 bases from J, with 13 bases between. Germline assignment: CDR1 MNHEY and CDR2 SVGAGI. The CDR3 sequence is 16 residues long. In nucleotides, the CDR3 is TGTGCCAGCAGTTCAGGACTGCCGAGCTCTGGAAACACCATATATTTT. Its translation: CASSSGLPSSGNTIYF.

CDR3 bases: TGTGCCAGCAGCCCCTTTCGCGGGAGTGCCTACAATGAGCAGTTCTTC. Its protein is CASSPFRGSAYNEQFF. This rearrangement joins TRBV5-8 to TRBJ2-1; 7 nucleotides line up with TRBD2. CDR3 length: 16 residues. Per the germline V gene, CDR1 is SGHTS and CDR2 is YDEGEE. With V trimmed by 4 bases and J by 2 bases, 9 bases remained unmatched.

The rearrangement links TRBV4-1 to TRBJ1-2, with TRBD1 as a possible D gene (6 bases). V dropped 2 bases and J dropped 5 bases, with 15 bases sitting between them. Germline lookup yields CDR1 MGHRA and CDR2 YSYEKL. The CDR3 is 15 amino acids. The CDR3 nucleotides read TGCGCCAGCAGCCAACCCACCAGGGGTAGGTATGGCTACACCTTC. Translated, it gives CASSQPTRGRYGYTF.

V gene TRBV7-2 combines with J gene TRBJ2-7; 9 bases line up with TRBD2. This CDR3 has 14 residues. Germline loops: CDR1 SGHTA, CDR2 FQGNSA. The J segment lost 5 bases and the V segment lost 5 bases, leaving 7 bases of the junction unmatched. The CDR3 nucleotides are TGTGCCAGCAGCCCGGTGGCGGGAGGGCACGAGCAGTACTTC. It encodes CASSPVAGGHEQYF.

The chain is built from TRBV5-1 and TRBJ1-5, with TRBD1 as a possible D gene (6 bases). Germline V gives CDR1 SGHRS, CDR2 YFSETQ. The CDR3 sequence is 14 residues long. Trimming cost V 0 bases and J 4 bases, with 8 bases left between them. CDR3 bases: TGCGCCAGCAGCTTGGGGACAGTTAATCAGCCCCAGCATTTT. Protein product: CASSLGTVNQPQHF.

This chain uses TRBV4-2 with TRBJ2-2, with 11 bases matching TRBD2. V trimming: 6 bases; J trimming: 4 bases; junction bases outside the gene matches: 4. Germline V CDR1 and CDR2: LGHNA, YNFKEQ. The CDR3 is made up of 15 amino acids. The CDR3: CASRLAGDGTGELFF. The CDR3 coding sequence is TGTGCCAGCAGACTAGCGGGAGACGGCACCGGGGAGCTGTTTTTT.

The sample holds a few counts of this clone. The genes are TRBV6-1 and TRBJ2-4; 7 nucleotides align to TRBD1. Germline V lookup: CDR1 MNHNS, CDR2 SASEGT. This CDR3 is built from 14 residues. With V trimmed by 0 bases and J by 6 bases, 2 bases remained unmatched. The CDR3 reads CASSEAGQANIQYF. DNA for the CDR3: TGTGCCAGCAGTGAAGCTGGACAGGCAAACATTCAGTACTTC.

The chain is built from TRBV7-2 and TRBJ2-3, with TRBD2 identical over 9 bases. This CDR3 has 17 residues. CDR1 is SGHTA, CDR2 FQGNSA, per germline. Unmatched junction bases numbered 10, after V lost 2 bases and J lost 4 bases. CDR3 region: CASSLWGGRAGADTQYF. The CDR3 DNA sequence: TGTGCCAGCAGCTTATGGGGCGGGAGGGCCGGCGCAGATACGCAGTATTTT.

The chain carries TRBV4-1 and TRBJ1-4; weak D call: TRBD1 (5 bases). Germline CDR1 and CDR2: MGHRA and YSYEKL. The V and J ends lost 6 bases and 7 bases respectively, with 9 bases between them. The CDR3 is made up of 12 amino acids. The CDR3 nucleotides read TGCGCCAGCAGGCGACAGACTGAAAAACTGTTTTTT. Protein sequence: CASRRQTEKLFF.

This chain uses TRBV5-1 with TRBJ1-2, with 8 bases aligning to TRBD1. V dropped 3 bases and J dropped 2; count of bases not matched to a gene: 6. Per germline, CDR1 SGHRS and CDR2 YFSETQ. There are 15 residues in the CDR3. Here the CDR3 reads CASSYGQGRNYGYTF. For the CDR3, the DNA is TGCGCCAGCAGCTACGGACAGGGAAGAAACTATGGCTACACCTTC.

V gene TRBV19 combines with J gene TRBJ1-1, with 10 positions matching TRBD1. This CDR3 region has 20 residues. Germline lookup yields CDR1 LNHDA and CDR2 SQIVND (reference sequence). V gave up 7 bases and J gave up 0 bases; unmatched junction bases: 20. The CDR3 DNA is TGTGCCAGTATCTTGGGGAGGACAGGGGGTGCACCCGACATGAACACTGAAGCTTTCTTT. Its translation is CASILGRTGGAPDMNTEAFF.

This clone was counted a few times. The chain has TRBV11-2 and TRBJ2-6; no reliable D call. Germline V lookup: CDR1 SGHAT, CDR2 FQNNGV. This CDR3 region has 14 residues. The V gene lost 5 bases and the J gene lost 4 bases, with 9 bases spanning the gap. This CDR3 reads CASSPTAGANVLTF. The CDR3 nucleotides read TGTGCCAGCAGCCCCACTGCGGGGGCCAACGTCCTGACTTTC.

The chain uses TRBV29-1 and TRBJ2-7, with D perhaps matching TRBD2 (7 bases). The germline V gene encodes CDR1 SQVTM and CDR2 ANQGSEA. The CDR3 runs 12 residues. The ends were cut back, 6 bases at V and 6 bases at J, with 15 bases in the middle. The CDR3 DNA reads as TGCAGCGTCATAGGGGGAGGGCGCGAGCAGTACTTC. Residues: CSVIGGGREQYF.

This clone is a singleton in its sample. This sequence joins TRBV29-1 and TRBJ1-2; no clear D. The germline V and J ends were trimmed by 4 bases and 8 bases, with 14 bases remaining between them. The CDR3 contains 12 residues. CDR1 and CDR2 (germline): SQVTM, ANQGSEA. CDR3 sequence reads: CSVAPGEIGYTF. The CDR3 coding sequence is TGCAGCGTTGCCCCTGGAGAGATCGGCTACACCTTC.

As concerns this clone: Other DNA sequences of this sample code for an identical CDR3. This chain joins TRBV18 and TRBJ1-4; D is ambiguous. V was cut by 2 bases and J by 8 bases, with 9 bases left in between. The CDR3 consists of 13 residues. Germline V gene lookup returns CDR1 KGHSH and CDR2 LQKENI. This CDR3 reads CASSPGQLEKLFF. The CDR3 DNA is TGTGCCAGCTCACCAGGGCAGCTCGAAAAACTGTTTTTT.